This T cell receptor (beta chain) derives from a study of a mutant IDH1 vaccine in newly diagnosed glioma (dated by TCRdb to 2020 to 2022). Context from the whole study: Across visits V03 through V10, patients got a total of eight vaccinations, given in weeks 1, 3, 5, 7, 11, 15, 19 and 23. Vaccination began 4-6 weeks after radiotherapy alone, or alongside temozolomide cycles in the chemotherapy-containing groups. Of the approximately 35 treated patients, approximately 62% were male and roughly 38% were female, and a mean age of 40.4 years was recorded. Before enrollment, patients had received standard therapy of radiotherapy alone, temozolomide alone, or radiochemotherapy with temozolomide; most received the combination. Six visits were used for peripheral blood collection: V03 (baseline), V05, V07, V10, V12 and V13. Longitudinal TCRB deep sequencing was done for 25 to 30 treated patients, wherever samples were available for exploratory analyses.

This sample's time point label indicates: week 11, during vaccination. A 20-mer mutant IDH1 peptide at 300 micrograms in Montanide made up each vaccine dose, which was injected subcutaneously together with topical imiquimod. All donors had newly diagnosed IDH1-mutant astrocytomas of WHO grade 3 or 4 that showed loss of nuclear ATRX. The samples were drawn from NOA16, a multicentre, single-arm, open-label phase I trial in Germany that tested a mutant IDH1 peptide vaccine in humans for the first time. Genomic DNA for TCRB sequencing was extracted from EDTA blood using the DNeasy Blood and Tissue Kit. Turning to this clone: This receptor's antigen is unknown. The sample holds no much larger clone one base away, and base qualities are not on file.

General study outcomes and caveats: No apparent relationship was observed between pseudoprogression and alterations in the top peripheral T cell clonotypes detected by TCRB sequencing. Availability determined which PBMC samples were chosen for TCRB deep sequencing. Vaccine-induced immune responses across multiple MHC alleles were detected in approximately 94% of patients. According to the authors, sample limitations meant that analyses of patient blood samples could not be reproduced.

Library generation was performed with the immunoSEQ multiplex PCR assay. The hsTCRB Kit was used according to the manufacturer's protocol to amplify rearranged TCR beta chain sequences. Sequencing of TCRB libraries was carried out on an Illumina MiSeq. In the source study's methods: The proprietary platform of the kit vendor was used for demultiplexing, trimming and gene mapping. TCRdb's version of the immuneACCESS table is confined to in-frame rearrangements and falls short of the full clone set. An unresolved V gene accounts for under half of the shortfall where checked; the remainder is of unknown origin. Clone size and the V and J calls come from that table; the DNA yielded D and trimming. Within this sample are about 52,000 clones, with over 75% of them counted one time only. Over 2% of the sample is taken by the ten largest. V is trimmed back by 1 base and J by 5 bases, and the junction contains 6 bases that no gene match accounts for. There are 15 amino acids in the CDR3, from cysteine to phenylalanine inclusive. Only the CDR3 DNA stays, 45 bases, in frame from base 1. CDR1 SEHNR and CDR2 FQNEAQ are derived from the germline V gene (reference sequence).

The TCR was taken from a man aged 45-65 years with glioma. The sequence joins TRBV7-9 to TRBJ1-1, with 8 bases in between that match TRBD1. The sample was PBMCs, taken from a glioma patient whose treatment included an IDH1 peptide vaccine. The nucleotide sequence is TGTGCCAGCAGCTTAGTCACAGGGGGAAGGACTGAAGCTTTCTTT. This yields the protein CASSLVTGGRTEAFF.